This is a list of T cell receptor beta chains from one sample in a study of technical replicates of blood from several donors. Method: immunoSEQ multiplex PCR; TCRdb's copy keeps in-frame clones and lacks some. The data contain over 70,000 clones, approximately 93% of them singletons. The source material was T cells isolated from PBMCs. The receptors here all came from a human donor in good health. Both conserved end residues are part of each CDR3. The D gene is left open where the match is weak. Where a row states a size, it is once, few, many or the class of an expanded clone; other rows omit it.

length	J	size	D	V	CDR3	DNA
14	TRBJ1-2	.	.	TRBV5-1	CASSPDRRDYGYTF	TGCGCCAGCAGCCCGGACAGAAGAGACTATGGCTACACCTTC
13	TRBJ1-1	.	.	TRBV6-1	CASSENWSAEAFF	TGTGCCAGCAGTGAAAACTGGAGCGCTGAAGCTTTCTTT
14	TRBJ2-4	.	.	TRBV7-2	CASSRTGRRNIQYF	TGTGCCAGCAGCCGTACAGGGAGACGAAACATTCAGTACTTC
15	TRBJ2-3	.	.	TRBV6-4	CASSEGRPYTDTQYF	TGTGCCAGCAGTGAGGGGAGACCTTACACAGATACGCAGTATTTT
13	TRBJ2-7	.	.	TRBV27	CASSPHPLYEQYF	TGTGCCAGCAGTCCCCATCCTCTCTACGAGCAGTACTTC
11	TRBJ2-7	.	TRBD1	TRBV29-1	CSGDRESEQYF	TGCAGCGGGGACAGGGAATCCGAGCAGTACTTC
18	TRBJ2-1	.	TRBD2	TRBV15	CATSSEYPSGSLYNEQFF	TGTGCCACCAGCAGTGAGTACCCTAGCGGGAGCCTCTACAATGAGCAGTTCTTC
14	TRBJ2-1	.	TRBD1	TRBV10-1	CASSGTGAYNEQFF	TGCGCCAGCAGTGGGACAGGGGCTTACAATGAGCAGTTCTTC
12	TRBJ2-7	.	TRBD1	TRBV29-1	CSVEGQGYEQYF	TGCAGCGTTGAGGGACAGGGCTACGAGCAGTACTTC
13	TRBJ2-1	.	TRBD1	TRBV27	CASSPTGINEQFF	TGTGCCAGCAGTCCGACAGGGATCAATGAGCAGTTCTTC
13	TRBJ2-1	.	.	TRBV25-1	CASSDSTGNEQFF	TGTGCCAGCAGTGACTCCACGGGGAATGAGCAGTTCTTC
15	TRBJ2-7	.	.	TRBV11-2	CASSLGADSSYEQYF	TGTGCCAGCAGCTTAGGAGCCGATAGCTCCTACGAGCAGTACTTC
14	TRBJ2-4	.	.	TRBV4-2	CASSPSTGKNIQYF	TGTGCCAGCAGCCCCAGCACGGGCAAAAACATTCAGTACTTC
14	TRBJ2-4	.	.	TRBV5-1	CASSLEPAKNIQYF	TGCGCCAGCAGCTTGGAGCCAGCCAAAAACATTCAGTACTTC
14	TRBJ2-7	.	.	TRBV6-5	CASSPTPTPYEQYF	TGTGCCAGCAGTCCGACTCCCACACCATACGAGCAGTACTTC
15	TRBJ2-1	.	.	TRBV5-1	CASSLAVGSYNEQFF	TGCGCCAGCAGCTTGGCCGTCGGTTCCTACAATGAGCAGTTCTTC
16	TRBJ2-3	.	TRBD2	TRBV11-2	CASSSRVGLAGDEQYF	TGTGCCAGCAGCTCGAGAGTCGGACTAGCGGGAGATGAGCAGTATTTT
11	TRBJ2-7	.	.	TRBV20-1	CSASGGAEQYF	TGCAGTGCTAGTGGAGGGGCCGAGCAGTACTTC
13	TRBJ2-5	.	TRBD2	TRBV28	CASRYSGQETQYF	TGTGCCAGTAGGTATAGCGGGCAAGAGACCCAGTACTTC
15	TRBJ2-7	.	TRBD2	TRBV10-2	CASKNLAGRGHEQYF	TGCGCCAGCAAAAACCTAGCGGGACGGGGACACGAGCAGTACTTC
13	TRBJ2-1	.	.	TRBV16	CASSPSSYNEQFF	TGTGCCAGCAGCCCCAGCTCCTACAATGAGCAGTTCTTC
14	TRBJ2-3	.	.	TRBV19	CASSNSPSTDTQYF	TGTGCCAGTAGTAACAGCCCTAGCACAGATACGCAGTATTTT
14	TRBJ2-3	once	TRBD2	TRBV9	CASSVDTSGDTQYF	TGTGCCAGCAGCGTAGATACTAGCGGAGATACGCAGTATTTT
20	TRBJ2-5	once	TRBD2	TRBV5-4	CASSLGWTSGRWGEQETQYF	TGTGCCAGCAGCTTGGGTTGGACTAGCGGGAGATGGGGTGAACAAGAGACCCAGTACTTC
16	TRBJ2-3	.	.	TRBV2	CASSPMGLGGTDTQYF	TGTGCCAGCAGTCCTATGGGACTGGGTGGCACAGATACGCAGTATTTT
15	TRBJ2-2	.	TRBD2	TRBV29-1	CSVVLSGRPTGELFF	TGCAGCGTTGTTTTAAGCGGGAGGCCCACCGGGGAGCTGTTTTTT
12	TRBJ2-7	.	.	TRBV11-3	CASSPNSYEQYF	TGTGCCAGCAGCCCCAACTCCTACGAGCAGTACTTC
14	TRBJ2-7	.	TRBD1	TRBV6-1	CASKDRGRSYEQYF	TGTGCCAGCAAAGACAGGGGGAGATCCTACGAGCAGTACTTC
13	TRBJ2-7	.	.	TRBV2	CASSVGGGGEQYF	TGTGCCAGCAGTGTAGGAGGGGGCGGCGAGCAGTACTTC
17	TRBJ2-4	once	.	TRBV7-5	CVRSLETSGPYKNIQYF	TGTGTCAGAAGCCTCGAGACTAGCGGTCCCTACAAAAACATTCAGTACTTC
15	TRBJ2-1	.	TRBD2	TRBV5-4	CASQDSGRAYNEQFF	TGTGCCAGCCAGGATAGCGGGAGGGCTTACAATGAGCAGTTCTTC
13	TRBJ2-7	.	.	TRBV5-1	CASSLGLTYEQYF	TGCGCCAGCAGCTTGGGACTAACCTACGAGCAGTACTTC
12	TRBJ1-5	.	.	TRBV19	CASSLLNQPQHF	TGTGCCAGTAGTCTCCTCAATCAGCCCCAGCATTTT
15	TRBJ2-7	.	TRBD2	TRBV7-2	CASSLEGLGAYEQYF	TGTGCCAGCAGCTTGGAGGGACTAGGGGCCTACGAGCAGTACTTC
15	TRBJ1-2	.	TRBD1	TRBV30	CAWSGQGFGSYGYTF	TGTGCCTGGAGTGGACAGGGCTTTGGGTCCTATGGCTACACCTTC
15	TRBJ2-3	.	TRBD2	TRBV10-3	CAISRQLAGVDTQYF	TGTGCCATCTCGCGACAACTAGCGGGAGTGGATACGCAGTATTTT
12	TRBJ2-4	once	.	TRBV14	CASSLAKNIQYF	TGTGCCAGCAGTCTAGCCAAAAACATTCAGTACTTC
12	TRBJ2-1	.	.	TRBV7-8	CASSPTGNEQFF	TGTGCCAGCAGCCCCACAGGAAATGAGCAGTTCTTC
15	TRBJ1-1	.	.	TRBV10-3	CAISEGPRGNTEAFF	TGTGCCATCAGTGAGGGTCCGCGAGGGAACACTGAAGCTTTCTTT
14	TRBJ2-1	.	TRBD2	TRBV11-2	CASAGTSGFDEQFF	TGTGCCAGCGCAGGGACTAGCGGGTTCGATGAGCAGTTCTTC
14	TRBJ2-7	.	.	TRBV19	CASSIRHISYEQYF	TGTGCCAGTAGTATCAGACATATAAGCTACGAGCAGTACTTC
15	TRBJ1-3	.	TRBD1	TRBV5-4	CASSPGQGSGNTIYF	TGTGCCAGCAGCCCGGGACAGGGTTCTGGAAACACCATATATTTT
15	TRBJ2-7	once	TRBD2	TRBV29-1	CSVETSGSPVYEQYF	TGCAGCGTTGAAACTAGCGGGAGTCCCGTCTACGAGCAGTACTTC
14	TRBJ2-3	.	.	TRBV6-4	CASSERLETDTQYF	TGTGCCAGCAGTGAACGGCTAGAAACAGATACGCAGTATTTT